A single sample gave rise to the 21 T cell receptor beta chains below, sequenced in a study of T cell repertoires in cytomegalovirus infection. In TCRdb, the reads were re-called with MiXCR into one record per CDR3 protein. Among 680,000 or so distinct CDR3 sequences, about 33% were seen once, and the ten largest hold around a sixth. Their specific antigens are unknown. Material: cultured PBMCs, obtained from culture after CMV antigen stimulation. These receptors were taken from a human donor in good health (CMV status not recorded). Some clones in this sample may be carry-over from other donors' samples.

The sample holds a few counts of this clonotype. The V call is TRBV12-3 or TRBV12-4, the J call TRBJ2-2, with 7 bases aligning to TRBD1. The V gene end was trimmed by 4 bases and the J gene end by 3 bases; junction bases not matched to a gene: 5. The CDR3 length is 15 residues. The CDR3 region has the DNA TGTGCCAGCAGTTCAAGACAGGGCCACACCGGGGAGCTGTTTTTT. It is translated as CASSSRQGHTGELFF.

J is TRBJ1-2 and V is TRBV10-2; D may be TRBD1 (5 bases). This CDR3 comprises 14 residues. V gave up 3 bases and J gave up 8 bases, with 16 bases separating them. CDR1 WSHSY and CDR2 SAAADI come from the germline V gene. The CDR3 DNA reads TGCGCCAGCAGTGATAGTTTGGGGGTCAGCGGCTACACCTTC. This codes for CASSDSLGVSGYTF.

The rearrangement links TRBV29-1 to TRBJ2-1; TRBD2 agrees at 11 bases. This CDR3 spans 12 amino acids. With 7 bases clipped from V and 13 bases from J, the junction kept 9 bases outside the gene matches. The V gene's germline CDR1 is SQVTM and CDR2 ANQGSEA. CDR3 loop: CSAGLAGDPQFF. The DNA for the CDR3 is TGCAGCGCTGGACTAGCGGGCGACCCACAGTTCTTC.

The table lists this clonotype with a few counts. V is TRBV4-3 and J is TRBJ2-5; tentatively, D is TRBD2 (5 bases). This CDR3 is built from 16 residues. V was trimmed by 6 bases and J by 1 base, leaving 18 bases between them. CDR1 and CDR2 (germline): LGHNA, YSLEER. The CDR3 DNA sequence: TGCGCCAGCAGGAGGACGACCTCGGAGGCCCAAGAGACCCAGTACTTC. Its protein product is CASRRTTSEAQETQYF.

V usage is TRBV6-2 or TRBV6-3 and J usage is TRBJ2-5; 11 positions match TRBD2. V lost 6 bases to trimming and J lost 7 bases; unmatched junction nucleotides: 7. The CDR3 has 14 amino acids. CDR1 and CDR2 from the germline V gene are MNHEY and SVGEGT. Here the CDR3 reads CASRPSGRLWTQYF. The DNA for the CDR3 is TGTGCCAGCAGACCTAGCGGGAGGTTGTGGACCCAGTACTTC.

The J gene is TRBJ2-4, the V gene TRBV29-1; no firm D call. V was shortened by 7 bases and J by 0 bases, with 10 bases between the two germline ends. Germline CDR1 SQVTM, CDR2 ANQGSEA. This CDR3 has 13 amino acids. CDR3 sequence reads: CSATEEAKNIQYF. Written as DNA, the CDR3 is TGCAGCGCGACGGAAGAAGCCAAAAACATTCAGTACTTC. Using reference TRBV29-1 and TRBJ2-4 for the parts outside the CDR3, the full variable domain is SAVISQKPSRDICQRGTSLTIQCQVDSQVTMMFWYRQQPGQSLTLIATANQGSEATYESGFVIDKFPISRPNLTFSTLTVSNMSPEDSSIYLCSATEEAKNIQYFGAGTRLSVL.

Points on this clonotype: Sequence at one end of the junction differs from germline and may be a read error. This sequence joins TRBV7-9 and TRBJ1-5; TRBD1 agrees at 8 bases. The V gene's germline CDR1 is SEHNR and CDR2 FQNEAQ (reference sequence). This CDR3 region has 14 residues. The DNA for the CDR3 is TGTGCCAGCAGCTTTTCCGAACGGGCAGGGGGCGTGTATTTT. Encoded protein: CASSFSERAGGVYF.

This clonotype was found a few times. This sequence joins TRBV7-9 and TRBJ1-6, with D uncertain. V lost 1 base, J lost 9 bases, and 4 bases lay in between. CDR3 length: 12 amino acids. Germline V gene data show CDR1 as SEHNR and CDR2 as FQNEAQ (reference sequence). The CDR3 loop is CASSLDISPLHF. CDR3 coding DNA: TGTGCCAGCAGCTTAGATATTTCACCCCTCCACTTT.

The CDR3 nucleotides are TGTGCCATCAGTGTGGGGGGAACTGGAAACACCATATATTTT. This gives the protein CAISVGGTGNTIYF. V usage is TRBV10-3 and J usage is TRBJ1-3; weak D call: TRBD1 (5 bases). Germline V gene data show CDR1 as ENHRY and CDR2 as SYGVKD. Trimming took 4 bases from V and 2 from J, leaving 9 bases between them. The CDR3 covers 14 residues.

The V call is TRBV12-3 or TRBV12-4, the J call TRBJ1-3; no reliable D call. V shed 5 bases and J shed 0 bases, with 14 bases lying between them. This CDR3 has 16 amino acids. DNA for the CDR3: TGTGCCAGCAGTCCCTCGGGCAGGTACTCTGGAAACACCATATATTTT. Amino acids: CASSPSGRYSGNTIYF.

The chain employs TRBV19 and TRBJ2-2; D ambiguous. CDR3 length: 12 residues. Germline V gene sequence: CDR1 LNHDA, CDR2 SQIVND (reference sequence). The V end was cut by 7 bases, the J end by 8 bases, with 11 bases between. CDR3 amino acids: CASNRPVGELFF. In nucleotides, the CDR3 is TGTGCCAGTAATAGACCAGTTGGGGAGCTGTTTTTT.

The rearrangement links TRBV7-2 to TRBJ2-5; TRBD2 aligns across 8 bases. CDR3 length equals 16 residues. Germline trimming cut 1 base from V and 5 bases from J; bases unmatched to any gene: 9. The germline V gene has CDR1 SGHTA and CDR2 FQGNSA. Here the CDR3 DNA reads TGTGCCAGCAGCTTAGGGCCGGGACTAGGTTGGGAGACCCAGTACTTC. Protein product: CASSLGPGLGWETQYF. Drawing the rest from reference TRBV7-2 and TRBJ2-5, the complete variable domain is GAGVSQSPSNKVTEKGKDVELRCDPISGHTALYWYRQSLGQGLEFLIYFQGNSAPDKSGLPSDRFSAERTGGSVSTLTIQRTQQEDSAVYLCASSLGPGLGWETQYFGPGTRLLVL.

The J gene is TRBJ1-5, the V gene TRBV12-3 or TRBV12-4; D gene ambiguous. The CDR3 has 14 residues. The V end was cut by 5 bases, the J end by 7 bases, with 15 bases between. The CDR3 region is CASSQGIQGQPQHF. The CDR3 DNA reads TGTGCCAGCAGTCAAGGGATCCAAGGGCAGCCCCAGCATTTT.

This clonotype occurred many times. CDR3 in DNA: TGTGCCAGCAGTTTAACGCTGGGCTACAATGAGCAGTTCTTC. Amino acids: CASSLTLGYNEQFF. The chain uses TRBV12-3 or TRBV12-4 and TRBJ2-1; D unresolved. V lost 2 bases to trimming and J lost 3 bases, with 8 bases between them. The CDR3 covers 14 residues.

The chain employs TRBV7-2 and TRBJ2-2, with 10 bases lining up with TRBD2. V dropped 7 bases and J dropped 1; count of bases not matched to a gene: 3. This CDR3 is built from 15 residues. The germline CDR1 and CDR2 sequences are SGHTA and FQGNSA. DNA for the CDR3: TGTGCCAGCATCGGACTAGCGGTGAACACCGGGGAGCTGTTTTTT. Its translation is CASIGLAVNTGELFF.

This clonotype was observed a handful of times. The chain employs TRBV6-2 or TRBV6-3 and TRBJ1-1; D not resolved. CDR1 and CDR2 from the germline V gene are MNHEY and SVGEGT. The CDR3 is made up of 13 amino acids. Trimming shortened V by 3 bases and J by 10 bases, and 15 bases separated the two germline ends. CDR3 sequence (DNA): TGTGCCAGCAGTTATGTCGGGAGGGCGGCAGCTTTCTTT. Residues: CASSYVGRAAAFF.

The CDR3 bases are TGTGCCAGCAGCCTTGTCGGTTTAGGGATCTATGGCTACACCTTC. It translates to CASSLVGLGIYGYTF. The rearrangement uses TRBV7-2 and TRBJ1-2; D gene unclear. Germline V gene lookup returns CDR1 SGHTA and CDR2 FQGNSA. Trimming shortened V by 5 bases and J by 4 bases, and 17 bases separated the two germline ends. CDR3 length: 15 amino acids. Full variable domain (rest looked up from reference TRBV7-2 and TRBJ1-2): GAGVSQSPSNKVTEKGKDVELRCDPISGHTALYWYRQSLGQGLEFLIYFQGNSAPDKSGLPSDRFSAERTGGSVSTLTIQRTQQEDSAVYLCASSLVGLGIYGYTFGSGTRLTVV.

V gene TRBV20-1 combines with J gene TRBJ1-1; no firm D call. This CDR3 region has 11 residues. The germline V and J ends were trimmed by 1 base and 7 bases, with 7 bases remaining between them. The germline V gene encodes CDR1 DFQATT and CDR2 SNEGSKA (reference sequence). For the CDR3, the DNA is TGCAGTGCTAGAGTCCACAATGAAGCTTTCTTT. Translated: CSARVHNEAFF.

As to this clonotype: This could be a read error, since a much larger clone is one nucleotide away. The chain uses TRBV5-5 and TRBJ1-2; perhaps TRBD1 as D (5 bases). Germline V gene sequence: CDR1 SGHKS, CDR2 YYEKEE (reference sequence). Trimming shortened V by 2 bases and J by 4 bases, and 9 bases separated the two germline ends. The CDR3 extends over 13 amino acids. In DNA, the CDR3 is TGTGCCAGCAGCTTCGGACACGGCTATGGCTACACCTTC. Its translation: CASSFGHGYGYTF.

This clonotype was seen a few times. V gene TRBV6-6 combines with J gene TRBJ2-1; D is uncertain. Germline loops: CDR1 MNHNY, CDR2 SVGAGI (reference sequence). The CDR3 is 14 amino acids. The V gene lost 2 bases and the J gene lost 5 bases, with 10 bases spanning the gap. DNA of the CDR3: TGTGCCAGCAGTTACCTGGACGGAGACAATGAGCAGTTCTTC. This gives the protein CASSYLDGDNEQFF.

At least ten counts were recorded for this clonotype. The chain couples TRBV7-2 to TRBJ1-2; 8 bases agree with TRBD1. Germline values: CDR1 SGHTA, CDR2 FQGNSA. The CDR3 is 15 amino acids. The V gene end was trimmed by 5 bases and the J gene end by 4 bases; junction bases not matched to a gene: 9. This chain's CDR3 is CASSPTSTGVYGYTF. CDR3 nucleotide sequence: TGTGCCAGCAGCCCAACATCGACAGGGGTCTATGGCTACACCTTC.